This T cell receptor (beta chain) came from a study of CD8+ T cells in alopecia areata. Study details: After 6 to 18 months of tofacitinib, follow-up continued 6 months off drug.

RNA extraction and reverse transcription yielded cDNA as sequencing template. Here immunoSEQ multiplex PCR was the method, and the copy in TCRdb shows in-frame clones only, minus some. The table has 140,000 to 150,000 clones, around 50% seen once. Peripheral blood samples and lesional scalp punch biopsies were obtained from alopecia areata patients. This clone was counted a single time. Its antigen is not identified. Germline values: CDR1 DFQATT, CDR2 SNEGSKA (reference sequence). Trimming took 6 bases from V and 8 from J, leaving 10 bases between them. The CDR3 sequence is 10 residues long. General study results and limits: It was lesional scalp, especially alopecia totalis/universalis, that showed higher clonality than normal scalp.

The sequencing input was CD4+ T cells sorted from blood. V usage is TRBV20-1 and J usage is TRBJ1-1; D ambiguous. The clonotype was recovered from a human donor with alopecia areata. CDR3 in amino acids: CSAGRAEAFF. Here the CDR3 DNA reads TGCAGTGCCGGAAGGGCAGAAGCTTTCTTT.